A few counts support the clone carrying this T cell receptor (beta chain). This record comes from a study of T-cell reconstitution after alpha-beta-depleted transplantation in children. The library targeted TCRbeta and was prepared with unique molecular identifiers. Each CDR3 protein gets one entry after TCRdb re-called the PCR reads with MiXCR. The sample consists of 450,000 to 600,000 distinct CDR3 sequences, approximately 32% of them appearing once. Trimming removed 8 bases from V and 0 bases from J, with 16 bases in between. The CDR3 runs 14 residues. Germline V gene data show CDR1 as SQVTM and CDR2 as ANQGSEA.

The specimen comprised PBMCs from the stem cell graft donor, sampled from the stem cell graft. The chain has TRBV29-1 and TRBJ1-1; a weak D match, TRBD1 (6 bases). This clonotype originated in a human donor who donated a stem cell graft to a child with aplastic anemia. This CDR3 reads CSSVTTGMNTEAFF. Here the CDR3 DNA reads TGCAGCTCCGTGACGACAGGCATGAACACTGAAGCTTTCTTT.